These T cell receptor beta chains were read from a single sample in a study of T cells after yellow fever vaccination. Each CDR3 protein is one row after TCRdb ran MiXCR on the 5' RACE reads. The sample carries hundreds of thousands of distinct CDR3 sequences, around 12% recorded once. This sample comprised PBMCs, obtained on the day of the yellow fever booster vaccination. These receptors all stem from a young man who received the YFV17D yellow fever vaccine. Both conserved end residues are part of each CDR3. The D gene is left open where the match is weak. Expanded clones are given a class, and other clones once, few, many or no size at all.

CDR3 length: 14
V gene: TRBV1
J gene: TRBJ2-2
clone size: NA
D gene: NA
CDR3 DNA: TGCAGTGCTCTTGAGGGGGGGAGTACCGGGGAGCTGTTTTTT
CDR3 protein: CSALEGGSTGELFF

CDR3 length: 14
V gene: TRBV20-1
J gene: TRBJ1-5
clone size: NA
D gene: TRBD1
CDR3 DNA: TGCAGTGCTGCTCGGCAGGGGGCCAGACAGCCCCAGCATTTT
CDR3 protein: CSAARQGARQPQHF

CDR3 length: 13
V gene: TRBV18
J gene: TRBJ1-1
clone size: NA
D gene: NA
CDR3 DNA: TGTGCCAGCTCACCACCGGGGGCGGATGAAGCTTTCTTT
CDR3 protein: CASSPPGADEAFF

CDR3 length: 13
V gene: TRBV25-1
J gene: TRBJ1-1
clone size: NA
D gene: NA
CDR3 DNA: TGTGCCAGCGGCGGGGCGGCGCGGTCTGAAGCTTTCTTT
CDR3 protein: CASGGAARSEAFF

CDR3 length: 16
V gene: TRBV5-1
J gene: TRBJ2-1
clone size: NA
D gene: TRBD2
CDR3 DNA: TGCGCCAGCAGCTTGACGCGGGAGACCGCCTACAATGAGCAGTTCTTC
CDR3 protein: CASSLTRETAYNEQFF

CDR3 length: 17
V gene: TRBV7-9
J gene: TRBJ2-1
clone size: NA
D gene: TRBD2
CDR3 DNA: TGTGCCAGCAGCTTAGGAAGCGGGAGAAGCTCCTACAATGAGCAGTTCTTC
CDR3 protein: CASSLGSGRSSYNEQFF

CDR3 length: 13
V gene: TRBV3-1
J gene: TRBJ2-7
clone size: NA
D gene: NA
CDR3 DNA: TGTGCCAGCAGCCCCATGAGCGTCGCCGAGCAGTACTTC
CDR3 protein: CASSPMSVAEQYF

CDR3 length: 17
V gene: TRBV6-5
J gene: TRBJ2-7
clone size: NA
D gene: TRBD1
CDR3 DNA: TGTGCCAGCAGTTACTCAGCTCCAGGGGGCGGATCCTACGAGCAGTACTTC
CDR3 protein: CASSYSAPGGGSYEQYF

CDR3 length: 15
V gene: TRBV5-1
J gene: TRBJ2-3
clone size: few
D gene: NA
CDR3 DNA: TGCGCCAGCAGCTTGATGGCAGCCGGCACAGATACGCAGTATTTT
CDR3 protein: CASSLMAAGTDTQYF

CDR3 length: 13
V gene: TRBV4-2
J gene: TRBJ1-6
clone size: few
D gene: NA
CDR3 DNA: TGTGCCAGCGCCCCCTCCTATAATTCACCCCTCCACTTT
CDR3 protein: CASAPSYNSPLHF

CDR3 length: 13
V gene: TRBV6-5
J gene: TRBJ2-1
clone size: many
D gene: NA
CDR3 DNA: TGTGCCAGCAGTTTTGGGACCTCTAATGAGCAGTTCTTC
CDR3 protein: CASSFGTSNEQFF

CDR3 length: 14
V gene: TRBV7-9
J gene: TRBJ2-7
clone size: NA
D gene: NA
CDR3 DNA: TGTGCCAGCAGCTCTGAGGGATCCCGCTACGAGCAGTACTTC
CDR3 protein: CASSSEGSRYEQYF

CDR3 length: 14
V gene: TRBV29-1
J gene: TRBJ2-1
clone size: NA
D gene: TRBD2
CDR3 DNA: TGCAGCGTTGCAGGCGGGAGGGCTTTAAATGAGCAGTTCTTC
CDR3 protein: CSVAGGRALNEQFF

CDR3 length: 13
V gene: TRBV7-2
J gene: TRBJ2-3
clone size: few
D gene: NA
CDR3 DNA: TGTGCCAGCAGCGCGACTGCGGGAAACACGCAGTATTTT
CDR3 protein: CASSATAGNTQYF

CDR3 length: 22
V gene: TRBV11-2
J gene: TRBJ2-3
clone size: few
D gene: NA
CDR3 DNA: TGTGCCAGCAGCTTAGAGGTCGGGACACTCCTCCTGAGTGCTGCTAGCACAGATACGCAGTATTTT
CDR3 protein: CASSLEVGTLLLSAASTDTQYF

CDR3 length: 13
V gene: TRBV20-1
J gene: TRBJ1-1
clone size: few
D gene: NA
CDR3 DNA: TGCAGTGCCCCCATCGGGACGAACACTGAAGCTTTCTTT
CDR3 protein: CSAPIGTNTEAFF

CDR3 length: 15
V gene: TRBV27
J gene: TRBJ2-1
clone size: few
D gene: TRBD1
CDR3 DNA: TGTGCCAGCAGTTTATCGGACAGGGGGGACGCTGAGCAGTTCTTC
CDR3 protein: CASSLSDRGDAEQFF